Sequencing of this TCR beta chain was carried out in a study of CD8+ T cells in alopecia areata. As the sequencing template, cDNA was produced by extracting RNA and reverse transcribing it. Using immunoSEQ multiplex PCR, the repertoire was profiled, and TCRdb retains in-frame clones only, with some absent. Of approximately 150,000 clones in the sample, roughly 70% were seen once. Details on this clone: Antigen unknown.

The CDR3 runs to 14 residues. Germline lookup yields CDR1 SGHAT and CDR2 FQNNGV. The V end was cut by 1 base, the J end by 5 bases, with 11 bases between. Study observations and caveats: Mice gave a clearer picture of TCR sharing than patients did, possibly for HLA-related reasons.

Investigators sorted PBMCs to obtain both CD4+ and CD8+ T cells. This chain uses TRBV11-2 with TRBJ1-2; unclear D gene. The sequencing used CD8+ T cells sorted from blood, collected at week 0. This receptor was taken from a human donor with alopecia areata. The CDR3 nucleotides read TGTGCCAGCAGCTTAGTAGCGCGGGAGTATGGCTACACCTTC. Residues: CASSLVAREYGYTF.